The rows below give T cell receptor beta chains drawn from one sample of a study of T cells after yellow fever vaccination. Each CDR3 protein gets one entry after TCRdb re-called the 5' RACE reads with MiXCR. The sample lists some 250,000 distinct CDR3 sequences; about 3.7% were seen once. Material: PBMCs, obtained 15 days after the yellow fever booster vaccination. These receptors were taken from a man between 18 and 35 years old who received the YFV17D yellow fever vaccine. Each CDR3 is given without its conserved first and last residue.

j_gene,v_gene,CDR3aa
TRBJ2-2,TRBV5-1,ASSMRISNTGELF
TRBJ2-4,TRBV20-1,SARDRPFGNIQY
TRBJ2-2,TRBV15,ATSRDRGSGGWRELF
TRBJ1-3,TRBV7-6,ASSLTGPGLSSGNTIY
TRBJ1-4,TRBV7-9,ASSRGPTNEKLF
TRBJ1-2,TRBV7-9,ASSEIGGLTGYT
TRBJ1-3,TRBV7-2,ASSSPGGSGNTIY
TRBJ2-3,TRBV7-8,ASSLAVGLVGTDTQY
TRBJ1-2,TRBV7-2,ASSLGLDRGITGYT
TRBJ1-5,TRBV4-1,ASSQGTGSQPQH
TRBJ2-1,TRBV5-4,ASSPDRGLDNEQF
TRBJ2-2,TRBV6-5,ASSYSWMGELF
TRBJ2-2,TRBV20-1,SARDVRNGHTGELF
TRBJ1-6,TRBV5-1,ASSLPLDYNSPLH
TRBJ1-4,TRBV27,ASSLRSVEKLF
TRBJ2-1,TRBV5-1,ASSLAGTSGGPRYNEQF
TRBJ1-1,TRBV7-9,ASSLRGESYTEAF
TRBJ1-1,TRBV7-9,ASSLGPDQAF
TRBJ1-2,TRBV3-1,ASSLTGTGYGYT
TRBJ1-1,TRBV12-3/TRBV12-4,ASSLGRGMDTEAF
TRBJ2-3,TRBV6-5,ASSPQGDGTDTQY
TRBJ1-6,TRBV20-1,SARDPGRGPSPLH
TRBJ2-2,TRBV10-3,AIRRTMNTGELF
TRBJ2-7,TRBV29-1,SGSWTGYEQY
TRBJ2-3,TRBV5-4,ASSRKGGHTDTQY